The 10 T cell receptor beta chains below were found in one sample sequenced in a study of cytomegalovirus exposure and HLA in healthy donors. The study ran its PCR with 60 Vbeta and 13 Jbeta primers. Profiled with immunoSEQ multiplex PCR; TCRdb holds only in-frame clones, not every one. Of about 160,000 clones in the sample, about 83% were seen once. The sample consisted of PBMCs. These receptors came from a woman under 40 in good health and CMV-seronegative.

The rearrangement uses TRBV5-6 and TRBJ2-7; D gene ambiguous. This CDR3 comprises 14 residues. V lost 3 bases and J 5 bases, leaving 15 bases between the germline ends. Germline values: CDR1 SGHDT, CDR2 YYEEEE. This CDR3 reads CASSSSQELDEQYF. CDR3 DNA: TGTGCCAGCAGCTCCTCCCAGGAACTTGACGAGCAGTACTTC.

The chain recombines TRBV7-9 with TRBJ2-1; 10 nucleotides align to TRBD1. Looked up from germline, CDR1 is SEHNR and CDR2 is FQNEAQ (reference sequence). The CDR3 is 12 amino acids. Trimming cost V 8 bases and J 8 bases; bases outside gene matches: 3. The CDR3 DNA is TGTGCCAGCTCGGGACAGGGGTATGAGCAGTTCTTC. Its translation: CASSGQGYEQFF.

CDR3 in DNA: TGTGCCAGCAGCTTAGGACAGGGGGCTTTGGGGGACGAGCAGTACTTC. Translating it yields CASSLGQGALGDEQYF. V and J are TRBV7-6 and TRBJ2-7; 10 nucleotides line up with TRBD1. In germline, CDR1 is SGHVS, CDR2 FNYEAQ. Trimming took 1 base from V and 5 from J; bases not matched to a gene: 8. The CDR3 contains 16 residues.

This chain links TRBV11-3 with TRBJ1-1; 7 bases are shared with TRBD1. J lost 1 base, V lost 2 bases, and 7 bases had no gene match. The CDR3 spans 16 residues. Germline CDR1 reads SGHNT; CDR2 reads YENEEA. The CDR3 here is CASSLTTGTANTEAFF. The DNA for the CDR3 is TGTGCCAGCAGCTTAACGACCGGGACAGCGAACACTGAAGCTTTCTTT.

This chain uses TRBV9 with TRBJ2-4; D is perhaps TRBD2 (5 bases). The V end was cut by 4 bases, the J end by 8 bases, with 16 bases between. The CDR3 consists of 14 residues. The germline V gene has CDR1 SGDLS and CDR2 YYNGEE. In DNA form, the CDR3 reads TGTGCCAGCAGCCCAACTAGTTTTGGGGACATTCAGTACTTC. Residues: CASSPTSFGDIQYF.

The genes are TRBV18 and TRBJ1-3; D perhaps matches TRBD1 (6 bases). Germline V gene data show CDR1 as KGHSH and CDR2 as LQKENI. The CDR3 contains 16 residues. The V end lost 4 bases, the J end lost 1 base, and 14 bases lay between the germline ends. The CDR3 region is CASSLKAGVSGNTIYF. DNA of the CDR3: TGTGCCAGCTCACTGAAAGCAGGGGTATCTGGAAACACCATATATTTT.

J is TRBJ2-5 and V is TRBV7-2; a weak D match, TRBD1 (6 bases). Per germline, CDR1 SGHTA and CDR2 FQGNSA. The length of the CDR3 is 14 residues. The V end lost 2 bases, the J end lost 4 bases, and 11 bases lay between the germline ends. The CDR3 region is CASSLYGRGETQYF. The CDR3 bases are TGTGCCAGCAGCTTATATGGCAGGGGAGAGACCCAGTACTTC.

The chain combines TRBV6-1 with TRBJ1-1, with D unresolved. The CDR3 is made up of 13 amino acids. The V gene's germline CDR1 is MNHNS and CDR2 SASEGT. The germline V and J ends were trimmed by 6 bases and 8 bases, with 16 bases remaining between them. The CDR3 region is CASSAHVFLEAFF. The CDR3 coding sequence is TGTGCCAGCAGCGCGCACGTGTTTCTAGAAGCTTTCTTT.

CDR3: CAASGRTQYEQYF. In DNA, the CDR3 is TGTGCCGCTAGCGGGAGGACCCAATACGAGCAGTACTTC. The chain is built from TRBV27 and TRBJ2-5; 11 bases are a match to TRBD2. The tail of the sequence fits TRBJ2-7 better, so the J call may be wrong. The CDR3 spans 13 residues. Germline V gene lookup returns CDR1 MNHEY and CDR2 SMNVEV (reference sequence).

The V call is TRBV18, the J call TRBJ1-3, with 12 bases lining up with TRBD1. Germline CDR1 is KGHSH and CDR2 is LQKENI. The CDR3 sequence is 16 residues long. V shed 4 bases and J 3 bases; nucleotides not matched to a gene: 4. The CDR3 sequence: CASSLGTGGSGNTIYF. The CDR3, as DNA: TGTGCCAGCTCACTTGGGACAGGGGGCAGTGGAAACACCATATATTTT.